The present T cell receptor beta chain was sequenced within a study of cytomegalovirus exposure and HLA in healthy donors. The CDR3 consists of 19 residues. From germline, CDR1 is SGDLS and CDR2 YYNGEE. J lost 1 base, V lost 4 bases, and 10 bases had no gene match. Use of 60 Vbeta and 13 Jbeta primers characterized the PCR. The table came from immunoSEQ multiplex PCR; TCRdb's copy has only in-frame clones and leaves some out. The sample consists of roughly 55,000 clones, approximately 80% of them appearing once. The chain uses TRBV9 and TRBJ2-3; TRBD2 agrees at 15 bases. Sequencing was done on a sample of PBMCs. The sequence was collected from a female donor in good health and CMV-seronegative. The CDR3 here is CASSSWTSGGAGGTDTQYF. The CDR3 DNA reads as TGTGCCAGCAGCTCTTGGACTAGCGGGGGGGCCGGTGGCACAGATACGCAGTATTTT. The complete variable domain, with remaining parts taken from reference TRBV9 and TRBJ2-3, reads DSGVTQTPKHLITATGQRVTLRCSPRSGDLSVYWYQQSLDQGLQFLIQYYNGEERAKGNILERFSAQQFPDLHSELNLSSLELGDSALYFCASSSWTSGGAGGTDTQYFGPGTRLTVL.